These 2 T cell receptor beta chains were all obtained from the same sample, sequenced in a study of blood T cell repertoires in COVID-19. Repertoires were generated with immunoSEQ multiplex PCR, while TCRdb's copy carries only in-frame clones and drops some. This table has 150,000 or so clones, 80% to 90% appearing once. Sequencing input: peripheral blood. These receptors were collected from a human donor in a cohort sampled during active COVID-19.

The chain recombines TRBV5-4 with TRBJ1-5; possible D gene TRBD1, 6 bases. Trimming stripped 10 bases from V and 5 bases from J, with 19 bases between. CDR3 length equals 14 residues. From germline, CDR1 is SGHNT and CDR2 YYREEE (reference sequence). The CDR3 here is CAPQPVGAYQPQHF. The CDR3 bases are TGTGCCCCCCAACCCGTGGGGGCATATCAGCCCCAGCATTTT.

The chain employs TRBV5-4 and TRBJ2-1, with D unresolved. This CDR3 region has 12 residues. CDR1 and CDR2 (germline): SGHNT, YYREEE (reference sequence). With 2 bases removed from V and 7 bases from J, the gap between germline ends came to 7 bases. The CDR3 coding sequence is TGTGCCAGCAGCTTCTTAGAGAATGAGCAGTTCTTC. Its protein is CASSFLENEQFF.